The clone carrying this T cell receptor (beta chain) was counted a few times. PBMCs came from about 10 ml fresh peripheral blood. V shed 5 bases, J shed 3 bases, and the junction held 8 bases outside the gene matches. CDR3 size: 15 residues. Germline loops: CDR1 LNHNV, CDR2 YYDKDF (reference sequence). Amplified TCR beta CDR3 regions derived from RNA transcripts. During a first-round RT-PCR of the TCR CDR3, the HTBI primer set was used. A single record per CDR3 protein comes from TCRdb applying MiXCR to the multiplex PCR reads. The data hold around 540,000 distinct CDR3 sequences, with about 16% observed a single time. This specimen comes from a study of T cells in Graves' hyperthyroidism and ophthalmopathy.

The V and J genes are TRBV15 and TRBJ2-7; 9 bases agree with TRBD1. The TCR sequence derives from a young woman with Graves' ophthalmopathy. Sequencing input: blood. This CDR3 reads CATSGRPGQGYEQYF. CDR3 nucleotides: TGTGCCACCAGCGGGAGACCGGGACAGGGCTACGAGCAGTACTTC.